Sequencing of this TCR beta chain was carried out in a study of T cells in Graves' hyperthyroidism and ophthalmopathy. Concerning this clonotype: The junction differs from germline at one of its ends, possibly a read error.

RNA transcripts gave rise to amplified TCR beta CDR3 regions. RT-PCR in the first round (using the HTBI primer set) targeted the TCR CDR3. MiXCR was run by TCRdb on the multiplex PCR reads, yielding one entry per CDR3 protein. Of about 570,000 distinct CDR3 sequences in the sample, around 45% were seen once. Germline V lookup: CDR1 SGHAT, CDR2 FQDESV (reference sequence). The CDR3 has 12 residues. Material for sequencing was peripheral blood or thyroid tissue (not recorded which). The rearrangement joins TRBV11-1 to TRBJ1-6; D unclear. This clonotype was obtained from an adult woman with Graves' disease, either hyperthyroidism or ophthalmopathy (not recorded which). This CDR3 is CASSLSGRYLAF. In DNA, the CDR3 is TGTGCCAGCAGCTTAAGTGGCAGGTATCTCGCCTTT. The whole variable domain, filled in from reference TRBV11-1 and TRBJ1-6, reads EAEVAQSPRYKITEKSQAVAFWCDPISGHATLYWYRQILGQGPELLVQFQDESVVDDSQLPKDRFSAERLKGVDSTLKIQPAELGDSAMYLCASSLSGRYLAFGNGTRLTVT.